This is a list of T cell receptor beta chains from one sample in a study of T cells in Graves' hyperthyroidism and ophthalmopathy. Each CDR3 protein is one row after TCRdb ran MiXCR on the multiplex PCR reads. The top ten hold approximately 7.4% of the sample, which has approximately 590,000 distinct CDR3 sequences, around a sixth seen once. Sequencing was carried out using blood. The source is a woman in her 30s with Graves' hyperthyroidism. Both conserved end residues are part of each CDR3. D genes are given only for firm matches. Expanded clones are given a class, and other clones once, few, many or no size at all.

D,V,size,J,DNA,CDR3
NA,TRBV7-9,many,TRBJ2-7,TGTGCCAGCGTAGGCCGAACCTACGAGCAGTACTTC,CASVGRTYEQYF
NA,TRBV28,NA,TRBJ2-7,TGTGCCAGCACGCACTATCAAACCTACGAGCAGTACTTC,CASTHYQTYEQYF
TRBD1,TRBV14,NA,TRBJ2-2,TGTGCCAGCAGCCAAGAGTACAGGGGGCTTGCCGGGGAGCTGTTTTTT,CASSQEYRGLAGELFF
NA,TRBV27,few,TRBJ1-3,TGTGCCAGCAGTCAACAGGGCGGCTCTGGAAACACCATATATTTT,CASSQQGGSGNTIYF
NA,TRBV5-1,NA,TRBJ2-7,TGCGCCAGCAGCTTGGGACTGAACAATGAGCAGTACTTC,CASSLGLNNEQYF
TRBD1,TRBV7-9,many,TRBJ2-7,TGTGCCAGCAGCCGGGGACAGGGGGTCGTCGACGAGCAGTACTTC,CASSRGQGVVDEQYF
TRBD1,TRBV20-1,many,TRBJ2-7,TGCAGTGCCCGGGGACAGGGGGACTACGAGCAGTACTTC,CSARGQGDYEQYF
TRBD2,TRBV19,few,TRBJ2-1,TGTGCCAGTAGAGGCGGGAGTCTGTTCTCCAATGAGCAGTTCTTC,CASRGGSLFSNEQFF
NA,TRBV11-2,many,TRBJ1-1,TGTGCCAGCAGCTTAGATGAGGGAGGGGACACTGAAGCTTTCTTT,CASSLDEGGDTEAFF
NA,TRBV9,few,TRBJ2-7,TGTGCCAGCAGCGTAGGCCAGGGGGGCTACGAGCAGTACTTC,CASSVGQGGYEQYF
TRBD1,TRBV9,many,TRBJ2-1,TGTGCCAGCAGTTTCACCGGGACAGGGGGTTTCGATGAGCAGTTCTTC,CASSFTGTGGFDEQFF
TRBD1,TRBV12-3/TRBV12-4,few,TRBJ2-6,TGTGCCAGCAGCGGGACAGGAATACCTGGGGTCAACGTCCTGACTTTC,CASSGTGIPGVNVLTF
NA,TRBV28,many,TRBJ2-7,TGTGCCAGCAGTCAAAGACAGGTATGGACCTACGAGCAGTACTTC,CASSQRQVWTYEQYF
TRBD1,TRBV7-9,NA,TRBJ2-7,TGTGCCAGCGCCGCGGGGGAGGGACAGGGCCACTTTAGCTCCTACGAGCAGTACTTC,CASAAGEGQGHFSSYEQYF
NA,TRBV12-3/TRBV12-4,many,TRBJ1-5,TGTGCCAGCAGTCTACAGTATAGCAATCAGCCCCAGCATTTT,CASSLQYSNQPQHF
TRBD1,TRBV30,many,TRBJ2-3,TGTGCCTGGAGTTCCGGGACAGGGAGCACAGATACGCAGTATTTT,CAWSSGTGSTDTQYF
TRBD1,TRBV6-2/TRBV6-3,many,TRBJ2-7,TGTGCCACCGGACAGGTCGCCTACGAGCAGTACTTC,CATGQVAYEQYF
NA,TRBV12-3/TRBV12-4,many,TRBJ2-3,TGTGCCAGCAGTCCGATCGCTAGCACAGATACGCAGTATTTT,CASSPIASTDTQYF